The 15 T cell receptor beta chains reported below all come from one sample, sequenced in a study of beta chain features in type 1 diabetes (dated by TCRdb to between 2018 and 2020). What the work shows at the level of the full study, not this receptor alone: In all four CD4+ subsets, TCRB CDR3 length was moderately but significantly shorter in type 1 diabetes patients.

The method was the immunoSEQ multiplex PCR assay. The High Capacity cDNA Reverse Transcription Kit was used to reverse transcribe all of the isolated RNA, meaning that expressed TCRB transcripts were what got sequenced. The source is immuneACCESS, and TCRdb retained only in-frame sequences with V and J called. Part of the clones is not carried over; for the studies checked, unresolved V genes explain less than half of this, and the remainder is unexplained. A total of 150,000 or so clones appear in this sample, 6.5% to 10% of them only once. The top ten constitute around 0.5% of the sample. Antigen specificity for these receptors is unknown. Sequenced material: central memory CD4+ T cells from blood. The receptors were sampled from a woman younger than 30 with type 1 diabetes.

The chain links TRBV25-1 to TRBJ2-7, with D possibly TRBD1 on 5 matching bases. The CDR3 runs 12 residues. Germline lookup yields CDR1 MGHDK and CDR2 SYGVNS. Between the trimmed V and J ends, which lost 4 bases and 6 bases, there was a span of 10 bases. This CDR3 is CASSGGPSEQYF. CDR3 coding DNA: TGTGCCAGCAGTGGGGGCCCCTCCGAGCAGTACTTC.

This clone was seen only a few times. The sample contains more than one DNA sequence encoding this CDR3. The rearrangement links TRBV7-8 to TRBJ2-3; D not resolved. The germline V and J ends were trimmed by 2 bases and 3 bases, with 3 bases remaining between them. Germline-derived CDR1 and CDR2 are SGHVS and FQNEAQ. This CDR3 comprises 12 residues. CDR3 sequence (DNA): TGTGCCAGCAGCTTACGGACAGATACGCAGTATTTT. This codes for CASSLRTDTQYF.

There are a few counts of this clone. The chain employs TRBV7-9 and TRBJ2-7; D is perhaps TRBD1 (5 bases). The CDR3 is 13 amino acids. V shed 3 bases and J shed 2 bases, with 8 bases lying between them. From germline, CDR1 is SEHNR and CDR2 FQNEAQ (reference sequence). The CDR3 region is CASSLGRAYEQYF. The CDR3 coding sequence is TGTGCCAGCAGCTTGGGCAGGGCCTACGAGCAGTACTTC.

The chain has TRBV11-2 and TRBJ1-6; weak D call: TRBD1 (5 bases). Trimming pared 2 bases from V and 2 bases from J, leaving 13 bases between. The germline V gene encodes CDR1 SGHAT and CDR2 FQNNGV. The CDR3 spans 17 residues. The CDR3 is CASSLWATGTYNSPLHF. As DNA, the CDR3 is TGTGCCAGCAGCTTATGGGCCACAGGAACCTATAATTCACCCCTCCACTTT.

The CDR3 nucleotides read TGTGCCAGCAGTTTGGACGGGAGGTCTTGGGAAGGAAACACCATATATTTT. Its protein product is CASSLDGRSWEGNTIYF. V is TRBV27 and J is TRBJ1-3; D is ambiguous. The V end was cut by 3 bases, the J end by 4 bases, with 19 bases between. The V gene's germline CDR1 is MNHEY and CDR2 SMNVEV (reference sequence). The CDR3 is 17 amino acids.

The CDR3 protein is CSCSSSTEAFF. CDR3 nucleotides: TGCAGTTGTTCGTCCAGTACTGAAGCTTTCTTT. This chain connects TRBV20-1 to TRBJ1-1; D uncertain. The V end lost 8 bases, the J end lost 5 bases, and 12 bases lay between the germline ends. Germline CDR1 DFQATT, CDR2 SNEGSKA (reference sequence). The CDR3 contains 11 residues.

V is TRBV7-2 and J is TRBJ2-3; perhaps TRBD2 as D (6 bases). The length of the CDR3 is 15 residues. The V and J ends lost 0 bases and 5 bases respectively, with 12 bases between them. Germline assignment: CDR1 SGHTA and CDR2 FQGNSA. CDR3 sequence reads: CASSLAGGRVDTQYF. For the CDR3, the DNA is TGTGCCAGCAGCTTAGCGGGAGGACGGGTAGATACGCAGTATTTT.

This clone was seen only a few times. The gene calls are TRBV30 and TRBJ1-5, with D perhaps matching TRBD1 (5 bases). Trimming stripped 0 bases from V and 7 bases from J, with 13 bases between. The germline gives CDR1 GTSNPN, CDR2 SVGIG (reference sequence). This CDR3 region has 14 residues. In DNA, the CDR3 is TGTGCCTGGAGTGTACACACCGCAGGGCAGCCCCAGCATTTT. It codes for CAWSVHTAGQPQHF. The complete variable domain, with remaining parts taken from reference TRBV30 and TRBJ1-5, reads SQTIHQWPATLVQPVGSPLSLECTVEGTSNPNLYWYRQAAGRGLQLLFYSVGIGQISSEVPQNLSASRPQDRQFILSSKKLLLSDSGFYLCAWSVHTAGQPQHFGDGTRLSIL.

The chain couples TRBV7-9 to TRBJ1-5; perhaps TRBD1 as D (5 bases). The CDR3 is 15 residues long. Trimming took 1 base from V and 7 from J, leaving 14 bases between them. Germline CDR1 and CDR2: SEHNR and FQNEAQ (reference sequence). CDR3 sequence: CASSLGLGGVQPQHF. The CDR3 coding sequence is TGTGCCAGCAGCTTAGGATTGGGGGGTGTGCAGCCCCAGCATTTT.

V usage is TRBV9 and J usage is TRBJ2-1; possibly TRBD1 for D (6 bases). The CDR3 consists of 15 residues. Trimming stripped 0 bases from V and 10 bases from J, with 17 bases between. CDR1 is SGDLS, CDR2 YYNGEE, per germline. The CDR3 loop reads CASSVVWGPAREQFF. The DNA for the CDR3 is TGTGCCAGCAGCGTAGTTTGGGGGCCTGCTCGCGAGCAGTTCTTC. The whole variable domain, remainder taken from reference TRBV9 and TRBJ2-1, is DSGVTQTPKHLITATGQRVTLRCSPRSGDLSVYWYQQSLDQGLQFLIQYYNGEERAKGNILERFSAQQFPDLHSELNLSSLELGDSALYFCASSVVWGPAREQFFGPGTRLTVL.

In its sample, this clone was seen a few times. The V gene is TRBV7-2, the J gene TRBJ1-5; 9 bases align to TRBD1. This CDR3 region has 15 residues. Germline loops: CDR1 SGHTA, CDR2 FQGNSA. Trimming removed 4 bases from V and 3 bases from J; junction bases left unmatched: 4. In nucleotides, the CDR3 is TGTGCCAGCAGCTGGACAGGGGAGAACAATCAGCCCCAGCATTTT. It encodes CASSWTGENNQPQHF.

The V call is TRBV5-6, the J call TRBJ2-2; possibly TRBD2 for D (5 bases). Trimming pared 4 bases from V and 7 bases from J, leaving 20 bases between. Germline values: CDR1 SGHDT, CDR2 YYEEEE. This CDR3 is built from 16 residues. CDR3 sequence (DNA): TGTGCCAGCAGCCCTCGGACTTACGGGAAAGGCGGGGAGCTGTTTTTT. Protein product: CASSPRTYGKGGELFF.

The V gene is TRBV7-2, the J gene TRBJ2-7; 7 bases line up with TRBD2. Germline V gene data show CDR1 as SGHTA and CDR2 as FQGNSA. Trimming took 4 bases from V and 3 from J; bases not matched to a gene: 9. The CDR3 extends over 15 amino acids. DNA of the CDR3: TGTGCCAGCAGCTCCCCCGAGACTAGCCTCTACGAGCAGTACTTC. Residues: CASSSPETSLYEQYF.

The rearrangement joins TRBV2 to TRBJ1-1; TRBD1 aligns across 7 bases. Per germline, CDR1 SNHLY and CDR2 FYNNEI. V lost 8 bases to trimming and J lost 1 base; unmatched junction nucleotides: 4. This CDR3 has 13 residues. The CDR3 DNA reads as TGTGCCAGCCGGACAGGAACGAACACTGAAGCTTTCTTT. The encoded protein is CASRTGTNTEAFF.

This clone was recorded many times. The chain recombines TRBV4-1 with TRBJ1-2; 7 positions match TRBD1. Germline V CDR1 and CDR2: MGHRA, YSYEKL. V trimming: 5 bases; J trimming: 1 base; junction bases outside the gene matches: 10. The CDR3 is 16 amino acids. The CDR3 DNA reads TGCGCCAGCAGCTTGAGGGGGCAGGGCCTTAACTATGGCTACACCTTC. Protein: CASSLRGQGLNYGYTF.